This T cell receptor beta chain stems from a study of response to subunit inactivated influenza vaccine. Regarding the study as a whole: With each seasonal influenza vaccination, the authors suggested, few new T cells are recruited.

With 5 bases removed from V and 0 bases from J, the gap between germline ends came to 12 bases. The CDR3 runs to 15 residues. CDR1 WSHSY and CDR2 SAAADI come from the germline V gene. MiXCR, applied by TCRdb to the RT-PCR reads, yields one record per CDR3 protein. The sample lists 860,000 or so distinct CDR3 sequences, 21% occurring once. A remark on this clonotype: What it recognizes is unknown.

The chain employs TRBV10-2 and TRBJ2-3; D is possibly TRBD1 (5 bases). The sequenced sample was PBMCs from blood, obtained about 5 days after vaccination. The sequence was obtained from a man over 45 who received an inactivated influenza vaccine. The CDR3 DNA is TGCGCCAGCAGTTGGGGCACTGTAAGCACAGATACGCAGTATTTT. The encoded protein is CASSWGTVSTDTQYF.